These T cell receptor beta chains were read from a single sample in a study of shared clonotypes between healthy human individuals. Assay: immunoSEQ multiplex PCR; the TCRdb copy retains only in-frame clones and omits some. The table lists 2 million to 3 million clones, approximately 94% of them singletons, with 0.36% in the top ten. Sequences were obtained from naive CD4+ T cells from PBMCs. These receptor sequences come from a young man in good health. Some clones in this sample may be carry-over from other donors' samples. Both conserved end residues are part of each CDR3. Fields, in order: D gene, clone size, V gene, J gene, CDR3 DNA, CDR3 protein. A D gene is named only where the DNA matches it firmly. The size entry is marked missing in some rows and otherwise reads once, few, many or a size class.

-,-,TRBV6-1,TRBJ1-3,TGTGCCAGCAGTGAACTTCCAATCTCTGGAAACACCATATATTTT,CASSELPISGNTIYF
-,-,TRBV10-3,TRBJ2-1,TGTGCCATCAGTGGGCGGCAGGGCGATGAGCAGTTCTTC,CAISGRQGDEQFF
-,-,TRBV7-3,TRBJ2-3,TGTGCCAGCAGCTTATCATCACACCCCAGCACAGATACGCAGTATTTT,CASSLSSHPSTDTQYF
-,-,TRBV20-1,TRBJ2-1,TGCAGTGCTAGAGGGGACTCCATCCCGTTCTTC,CSARGDSIPFF
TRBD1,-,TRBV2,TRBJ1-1,TGTGCCAGCAGTCGACAGGGGGGAGGGCACACTGAAGCTTTCTTT,CASSRQGGGHTEAFF
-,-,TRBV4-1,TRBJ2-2,TGCGCCAGCAGCCTACAGGGTTGGGGCACCGGGGAGCTGTTTTTT,CASSLQGWGTGELFF
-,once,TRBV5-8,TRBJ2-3,TGTGCCAGCAGCGCGGGACTCTGGAACACAGATACGCAGTATTTT,CASSAGLWNTDTQYF
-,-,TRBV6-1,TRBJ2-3,TGTGCCAGCAGTGAACCTTCAGGGGCCCCCACAGATACGCAGTATTTT,CASSEPSGAPTDTQYF
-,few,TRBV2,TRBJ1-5,TGTGCCAGCAGTGAAGCTTGGGTTCTCAATCAGCCCCAGCATTTT,CASSEAWVLNQPQHF
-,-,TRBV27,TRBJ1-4,TGTGCCAGCAGCAAGGGAAGGTTTGAGGAAAAACTGTTTTTT,CASSKGRFEEKLFF